Below, 28 T cell receptor beta chains from the same sample are listed, as sequenced in a study of beta chain features in type 1 diabetes. Since all of the isolated RNA was reverse transcribed, expressed TCRB transcripts were what got sequenced. This table comes from immunoSEQ multiplex PCR, and its TCRdb copy is limited to in-frame clones, with some not included. The data contain about 700,000 clones, roughly an eighth of them seen just once; the ten biggest clones take up less than 0.025%. Regarding the study as a whole: Within each of all four CD4+ subsets, Type 1 diabetes patients had TCRB CDR3s that were moderately but significantly shorter.

Their recognized antigens are unknown. The sample was naive CD4+ T cells from blood. The source is a man between 18 and 35 years old with type 1 diabetes.

V and J are TRBV25-1 and TRBJ1-1, with D maybe TRBD1 (5 bases). The CDR3 length is 15 residues. Germline V gene sequence: CDR1 MGHDK, CDR2 SYGVNS. Trimming took 2 bases from V and 2 from J, leaving 12 bases between them. DNA for the CDR3: TGTGCCAGCAGTGAAATCACGGGGGTCAACACTGAAGCTTTCTTT. This gives the protein CASSEITGVNTEAFF.

This rearrangement joins TRBV7-9 to TRBJ2-7; 8 bases fit TRBD2. The CDR3 has 15 residues. The junction had 9 bases not matched to a gene; V was cut back by 5 bases and J by 3 bases. Germline-derived CDR1 and CDR2 are SEHNR and FQNEAQ (reference sequence). CDR3: CASSLGERGYYEQYF. CDR3 DNA: TGTGCCAGCAGCCTCGGAGAGCGGGGGTACTACGAGCAGTACTTC.

This clone has only a few counts. The chain recombines TRBV2 with TRBJ2-5; 8 nucleotides match TRBD1. Germline CDR1 and CDR2: SNHLY and FYNNEI. Losses at the gene ends were 4 bases for V and 4 bases for J; bases not matched to a gene: 5. CDR3 length: 14 residues. The CDR3 sequence is CASSGGTGRETQYF. CDR3 nucleotide sequence: TGTGCCAGCAGTGGGGGGACAGGTCGAGAGACCCAGTACTTC.

In this sample, this clone turned up a few times. CDR3 DNA: TGTGCCAGCAGCCCCCGAGCCGAGCAGTACTTC. This translates into CASSPRAEQYF. V gene TRBV7-9 combines with J gene TRBJ2-7, with no clear D. V was clipped by 5 bases and J by 6 bases, with 8 bases between them. The CDR3 spans 11 residues. Per germline, CDR1 SEHNR and CDR2 FQNEAQ (reference sequence).

The chain has TRBV27 and TRBJ2-5; 8 bases fit TRBD1. The CDR3 is 13 amino acids. Germline lookup yields CDR1 MNHEY and CDR2 SMNVEV (reference sequence). Trimming removed 6 bases from V and 5 bases from J; junction bases left unmatched: 5. The CDR3 DNA is TGTGCCAGCAGGACAGGGGATGTTGAGACCCAGTACTTC. Encoded protein: CASRTGDVETQYF.

The V call is TRBV6-5, the J call TRBJ1-2, with D uncertain. The CDR3 runs 13 residues. Germline-derived CDR1 and CDR2 are MNHEY and SVGAGI. Trimming pared 8 bases from V and 7 bases from J, leaving 17 bases between. CDR3 coding DNA: TGTGCCAGCCGTAAGGGTGGATCGAGTGGCTACACCTTC. It specifies CASRKGGSSGYTF.

The chain has TRBV28 and TRBJ1-4, with a tentative D call TRBD1 (5 bases). Germline loops: CDR1 MDHEN, CDR2 SYDVKM. The V end lost 6 bases, the J end lost 5 bases, and 7 bases lay between the germline ends. The CDR3 length is 12 residues. CDR3 in DNA: TGTGCCAGCAGGGCAGGGAATGAAAAACTGTTTTTT. The encoded protein is CASRAGNEKLFF.

This clone was seen more than once but under ten times. This specimen includes other DNA sequences encoding the same CDR3. This chain connects TRBV9 to TRBJ2-5, with TRBD2 identical over 9 bases. The germline gives CDR1 SGDLS, CDR2 YYNGEE. CDR3 length: 16 amino acids. V trimming: 0 bases; J trimming: 1 base; junction bases outside the gene matches: 4. The CDR3 is CASSVGGRGGQETQYF. The CDR3 region has the DNA TGTGCCAGCAGCGTAGGAGGGCGGGGGGGCCAAGAGACCCAGTACTTC.

This clone was recorded a few times. In DNA, the CDR3 is TGCGCCAGCAGCTTTACAGGGGGAGCGGGAGAGACCCAGTACTTC. This codes for CASSFTGGAGETQYF. The chain recombines TRBV5-1 with TRBJ2-5; 8 bases map to TRBD1. Germline-derived CDR1 and CDR2 are SGHRS and YFSETQ. The CDR3 loop spans 15 amino acids. Trimming took 2 bases from V and 4 from J; bases not matched to a gene: 7.

This clone was observed a handful of times. The chain employs TRBV7-8 and TRBJ1-1, with D unclear. This CDR3 has 16 residues. V gave up 0 bases and J gave up 4 bases, with 15 bases separating them. Germline V gene lookup returns CDR1 SGHVS and CDR2 FQNEAQ. CDR3 residues: CASSLASGRVTTEAFF. In DNA form, the CDR3 reads TGTGCCAGCAGCTTAGCTAGCGGCAGAGTGACCACTGAAGCTTTCTTT.

This clone was seen only a few times. Germline and junction disagree at one end, which may indicate a read error. J is TRBJ1-2 and V is TRBV7-9; D is perhaps TRBD1 (6 bases). Per germline, CDR1 SEHNR and CDR2 FQNEAQ (reference sequence). The CDR3 runs to 13 residues. The CDR3 sequence: CSSSLAGVYGYTF. As DNA, the CDR3 is TGTTCCAGCAGCTTAGCAGGGGTCTATGGCTACACCTTC.

This sequence joins TRBV27 and TRBJ1-6; D not resolved. Trimming removed 4 bases from V and 0 bases from J, with 4 bases in between. This CDR3 has 14 residues. Germline lookup yields CDR1 MNHEY and CDR2 SMNVEV (reference sequence). The CDR3 loop is CASSSDSYNSPLHF. CDR3 sequence (DNA): TGTGCCAGCAGTTCCGACTCCTATAATTCACCCCTCCACTTT.

The rearrangement uses TRBV6-1 and TRBJ1-5, with D uncertain. Trimming shortened V by 3 bases and J by 6 bases, and 9 bases separated the two germline ends. Per the germline V gene, CDR1 is MNHNS and CDR2 is SASEGT. This CDR3 has 13 residues. This CDR3 reads CASSDEGGQPQHF. In nucleotides, the CDR3 is TGTGCCAGCAGTGATGAGGGAGGTCAGCCCCAGCATTTT.

The chain combines TRBV14 with TRBJ2-7, with D perhaps matching TRBD1 (5 bases). Per germline, CDR1 SGHDN and CDR2 FVKESK. The germline V and J ends were trimmed by 1 base and 6 bases, with 13 bases remaining between them. The CDR3 has 14 amino acids. The CDR3 is CASSQGSGPLEQYF. The CDR3 DNA follows: TGTGCCAGCAGCCAAGGGTCAGGGCCCCTCGAGCAGTACTTC.

The sample holds a few counts of this clone. CDR3 amino acids: CASSFEGGSSGNTIYF. DNA for the CDR3: TGTGCCAGCAGTTTCGAGGGGGGGAGCTCTGGAAACACCATATATTTT. V and J are TRBV6-5 and TRBJ1-3; D perhaps matches TRBD1 (6 bases). This CDR3 spans 16 amino acids. CDR1 and CDR2 (germline): MNHEY, SVGAGI. Trimming removed 4 bases from V and 0 bases from J, with 13 bases in between.

Written as DNA, the CDR3 is TGTGCCAGCAGTGAAGGGTCCCGTCTCTCTGGAAACACCATATATTTT. It encodes CASSEGSRLSGNTIYF. The chain has TRBV28 and TRBJ1-3; D is unresolved. The germline V and J ends were trimmed by 5 bases and 0 bases, with 14 bases remaining between them. Germline-derived CDR1 and CDR2 are MDHEN and SYDVKM. CDR3 length: 16 residues.

This clone was observed a few times. Additional DNA sequences in this sample encode the identical CDR3. The chain joins TRBV15 to TRBJ2-3; D not certain. V lost 3 bases, J lost 0 bases, and 4 bases lay in between. Looked up from germline, CDR1 is LNHNV and CDR2 is YYDKDF (reference sequence). The CDR3 is 13 amino acids. DNA of the CDR3: TGTGCCACCAGCAGGCAGAGCACAGATACGCAGTATTTT. This codes for CATSRQSTDTQYF.

This clone was seen only a few times. The rearrangement uses TRBV10-3 and TRBJ2-1; D remains unclear. The length of the CDR3 is 14 residues. From germline, CDR1 is ENHRY and CDR2 SYGVKD. The ends were cut back, 2 bases at V and 3 bases at J, with 8 bases in the middle. The CDR3 sequence: CAISERADYNEQFF. CDR3 sequence (DNA): TGTGCCATCAGTGAGCGTGCCGACTACAATGAGCAGTTCTTC.

This clone came up a few times. The rearrangement links TRBV5-5 to TRBJ1-5; D might be TRBD1 (6 bases). V was pared by 4 bases and J by 3 bases, with 11 bases between. CDR1 is SGHKS and CDR2 is YYEKEE in the germline V gene (reference sequence). The CDR3 runs 14 residues. Written as DNA, the CDR3 is TGTGCCAGCAGCCGCGGGACAAACAATCAGCCCCAGCATTTT. This codes for CASSRGTNNQPQHF.

In its sample, this clone was seen a few times. CDR3: CSANQREGYTF. Written as DNA, the CDR3 is TGCAGTGCTAACCAGAGAGAGGGCTACACCTTC. The chain uses TRBV20-1 and TRBJ1-2, with no clear D. Germline V gene sequence: CDR1 DFQATT, CDR2 SNEGSKA (reference sequence). Trimming shortened V by 4 bases and J by 8 bases, and 11 bases separated the two germline ends. The CDR3 covers 11 residues.

This clone was detected only a few times. The chain employs TRBV10-3 and TRBJ1-6; 9 bases agree with TRBD1. Germline CDR1 reads ENHRY; CDR2 reads SYGVKD. The CDR3 length is 14 residues. The V and J ends lost 6 bases and 8 bases, in that order; junction bases with no gene match: 5. The CDR3 region has the DNA TGTGCCATCAGGACAGGGGGATGGGATTCACCCCTCCACTTT. This sequence encodes CAIRTGGWDSPLHF.

The rearrangement joins TRBV13 to TRBJ2-7, with D perhaps being TRBD1 or TRBD2 (5 bases each). The length of the CDR3 is 15 residues. The V end lost 4 bases, the J end lost 2 bases, and 15 bases lay between the germline ends. Looked up from germline, CDR1 is PRHDT and CDR2 is FYEKMQ (reference sequence). CDR3 sequence: CASSSTGTHAYEQYF. DNA for the CDR3: TGTGCCAGCAGCTCAACCGGGACCCACGCCTACGAGCAGTACTTC.

This clone occurred a few times. The gene calls are TRBV4-2 and TRBJ1-4, with D unclear. V lost 0 bases, J lost 0 bases, and 11 bases lay in between. The CDR3 consists of 17 residues. CDR1 LGHNA and CDR2 YNFKEQ come from the germline V gene. The CDR3 sequence: CASSQDPRGTTNEKLFF. The CDR3 nucleotides are TGTGCCAGCAGCCAAGACCCCCGCGGGACAACTAATGAAAAACTGTTTTTT.

This chain joins TRBV15 and TRBJ2-5; D is perhaps TRBD1 (5 bases). This CDR3 comprises 14 residues. With 0 bases removed from V and 1 base from J, the gap between germline ends came to 6 bases. Germline-derived CDR1 and CDR2 are LNHNV and YYDKDF (reference sequence). In DNA form, the CDR3 reads TGTGCCACCAGCAGAGAGCAGGGCCAAGAGACCCAGTACTTC. Its protein product is CATSREQGQETQYF.

In this sample, this clone turned up a few times. The chain uses TRBV4-1 and TRBJ2-4; perhaps TRBD2 as D (5 bases). CDR1 is MGHRA, CDR2 YSYEKL, per germline. Between the trimmed V and J ends, which lost 0 bases and 0 bases, there was a span of 18 bases. This CDR3 region has 19 residues. CDR3: CASSQDPGLAPLAKNIQYF. In nucleotides, the CDR3 is TGCGCCAGCAGCCAAGACCCAGGACTGGCCCCTCTAGCCAAAAACATTCAGTACTTC.

This clone has just a few counts. This sequence joins TRBV10-3 and TRBJ1-3; D is perhaps TRBD1 (6 bases). Per the germline V gene, CDR1 is ENHRY and CDR2 is SYGVKD. The CDR3 spans 14 residues. Deletions cut 6 bases from V and 0 bases from J, with 9 bases between. The CDR3 DNA follows: TGTGCCATCAGGGGGGACAACTCTGGAAACACCATATATTTT. It specifies CAIRGDNSGNTIYF.

This clone was observed once. The chain combines TRBV5-4 with TRBJ1-6; tentatively, D is TRBD1 (5 bases). V was trimmed by 0 bases and J by 7 bases, leaving 11 bases between them. Germline V gene sequence: CDR1 SGHNT, CDR2 YYREEE (reference sequence). This CDR3 comprises 15 residues. The CDR3 region has the DNA TGTGCCAGCAGCTTGGTGGGACTGGAAAATTCACCCCTCCACTTT. Its protein product is CASSLVGLENSPLHF.

Of note for this clone: This sample includes further DNA sequences coding for the same CDR3. This rearrangement joins TRBV9 to TRBJ1-2, with unresolved D. The ends were cut back, 1 base at V and 5 bases at J, with 9 bases in the middle. The CDR3 covers 13 residues. Germline loops: CDR1 SGDLS, CDR2 YYNGEE. In nucleotides, the CDR3 is TGTGCCAGCAGCGTACGGGTCGGATATGGCTACACCTTC. Protein: CASSVRVGYGYTF. Full variable domain (outside the CDR3, taken from reference TRBV9 and TRBJ1-2): DSGVTQTPKHLITATGQRVTLRCSPRSGDLSVYWYQQSLDQGLQFLIQYYNGEERAKGNILERFSAQQFPDLHSELNLSSLELGDSALYFCASSVRVGYGYTFGSGTRLTVV.